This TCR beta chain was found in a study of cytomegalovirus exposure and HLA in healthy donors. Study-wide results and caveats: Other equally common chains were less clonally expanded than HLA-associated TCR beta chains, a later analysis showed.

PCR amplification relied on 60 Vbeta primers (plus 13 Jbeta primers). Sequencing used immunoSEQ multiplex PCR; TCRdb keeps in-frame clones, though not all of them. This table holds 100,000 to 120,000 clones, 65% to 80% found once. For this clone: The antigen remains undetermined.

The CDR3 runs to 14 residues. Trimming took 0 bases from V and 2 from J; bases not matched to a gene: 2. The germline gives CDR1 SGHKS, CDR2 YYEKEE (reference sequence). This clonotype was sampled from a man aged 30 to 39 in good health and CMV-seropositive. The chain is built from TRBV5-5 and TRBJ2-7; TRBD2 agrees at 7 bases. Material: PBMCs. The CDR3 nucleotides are TGTGCCAGCAGCTTGGTGGGGGGGGCCTACGAGCAGTACTTC. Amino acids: CASSLVGGAYEQYF.